The 24 T cell receptor beta chains given below trace back to one sample, sequenced in a study of blood T cell repertoires in COVID-19 (dated by TCRdb to 2018 to 2020). The library was built by means of the immunoSEQ multiplex PCR assay. What TCRdb holds here is the immuneACCESS table cut down to in-frame rearrangements. Part of the clones is not present; checked against another copy, under half of the missing clones reflect an unresolved V gene, and the others are unexplained. This sample holds about 120,000 clones; roughly 82% were observed only once. The ten largest account for 9.5% to 13% of the sample. The sequenced sample was peripheral blood. The origin of the receptors is a human donor in a cohort sampled during active COVID-19.

The chain links TRBV4-1 to TRBJ1-6; D remains ambiguous. V was cut by 1 base and J by 10 bases, with 17 bases left in between. The CDR3 runs to 16 residues. Germline V gene sequence: CDR1 MGHRA, CDR2 YSYEKL. This CDR3 is CASSQVGRAGSSPLHF. In nucleotides, the CDR3 is TGCGCCAGCAGCCAAGTTGGGCGCGCCGGGAGCTCACCCCTCCACTTT.

CDR3 nucleotides: TGTGCCAGCAGCCCCGGGACTAGCGGGGGCTACCCGAACAATGAGCAGTTCTTC. Its translation is CASSPGTSGGYPNNEQFF. The V call is TRBV3-1 (or the pseudogene TRBV3-2), the J call TRBJ2-1; 14 bases agree with TRBD2. CDR3 length equals 18 residues. Germline CDR1 is LGHDT and CDR2 is YNNKEL (reference sequence). With V trimmed by 4 bases and J by 5 bases, 10 bases remained unmatched.

This clone appeared a few times. The rearrangement links TRBV5-6 to TRBJ1-5; D not resolved. CDR1 and CDR2 from the germline V gene are SGHDT and YYEEEE. This CDR3 is built from 13 residues. V gave up 1 base and J gave up 6 bases, with 8 bases separating them. DNA of the CDR3: TGTGCCAGCAGCTTGAGCGGTATTCAGCCCCAGCATTTT. Translating gives CASSLSGIQPQHF.

The chain is built from TRBV29-1 and TRBJ2-1; D is ambiguous. Germline assignment: CDR1 SQVTM and CDR2 ANQGSEA. This CDR3 has 12 residues. With 3 bases removed from V and 3 bases from J, the gap between germline ends came to 6 bases. The CDR3 region is CSVEPDYNEQFF. The DNA of the CDR3 is TGCAGCGTTGAGCCAGACTACAATGAGCAGTTCTTC.

The V call is TRBV6-5, the J call TRBJ2-7; 7 bases fit TRBD1. The CDR3 covers 13 residues. Looked up from germline, CDR1 is MNHEY and CDR2 is SVGAGI. With V trimmed by 6 bases and J by 4 bases, 6 bases remained unmatched. The CDR3 nucleotides read TGTGCCAGCAGAGGGGGCCCCGATTACGAGCAGTACTTC. Translating gives CASRGGPDYEQYF.

V gene TRBV6-6 combines with J gene TRBJ1-6; D gene unclear. V shed 0 bases and J shed 14 bases, with 14 bases lying between them. The CDR3 spans 14 residues. CDR1 MNHNY and CDR2 SVGAGI come from the germline V gene (reference sequence). CDR3 residues: CASSYSKRIGALHF. CDR3 bases: TGTGCCAGCAGTTACTCGAAACGGATCGGGGCCCTCCACTTT.

The chain employs TRBV7-6 and TRBJ2-7, with D uncertain. Per germline, CDR1 SGHVS and CDR2 FNYEAQ. The CDR3 covers 16 residues. Trimming stripped 1 base from V and 2 bases from J, with 15 bases between. The DNA for the CDR3 is TGTGCCAGCAGCTTAGGGCAGGCAATCCCCCCCTACGAGCAGTACTTC. It is translated as CASSLGQAIPPYEQYF.

The gene calls are TRBV24-1 and TRBJ2-5; 7 bases fit TRBD1. V shed 0 bases, J shed 5 bases, and the junction held 8 bases outside the gene matches. Germline values: CDR1 KGHDR, CDR2 SFDVKD. CDR3 size: 16 residues. CDR3 sequence: CATSDLTTGLEETQYF. The CDR3 DNA follows: TGTGCCACCAGTGATTTGACGACAGGGCTGGAGGAGACCCAGTACTTC.

The chain uses TRBV7-9 and TRBJ2-3; possibly TRBD2 for D (5 bases). This CDR3 comprises 14 residues. V was cut by 8 bases and J by 3 bases, with 15 bases left in between. Germline loops: CDR1 SEHNR, CDR2 FQNEAQ (reference sequence). CDR3 DNA sequence: TGTGCCAGCGGAGGAATAAGTTGGACAGATACGCAGTATTTT. Encoded protein: CASGGISWTDTQYF. Combining the CDR3 with reference TRBV7-9 and TRBJ2-3 gives the whole variable domain DTGVSQNPRHKITKRGQNVTFRCDPISEHNRLYWYRQTLGQGPEFLTYFQNEAQLEKSRLLSDRFSAERPKGSFSTLEIQRTEQGDSAMYLCASGGISWTDTQYFGPGTRLTVL.

The CDR3 nucleotides read TGCAGCGTTGAAGATGGAGGGGGCGCCTACGAGCAGTACTTC. Protein product: CSVEDGGGAYEQYF. The chain combines TRBV29-1 with TRBJ2-7, with TRBD1 as a possible D gene (7 bases). This CDR3 has 14 residues. Germline V gene data show CDR1 as SQVTM and CDR2 as ANQGSEA. Trimming took off 0 bases at V and 2 bases at J, with 11 bases between the two ends.

The genes are TRBV2 and TRBJ1-6; 7 positions agree with TRBD1. This CDR3 contains 13 residues. V shed 7 bases and J 7 bases; nucleotides not matched to a gene: 4. From germline, CDR1 is SNHLY and CDR2 FYNNEI. CDR3 region: CASIGQVNSPLHF. The CDR3 DNA reads as TGTGCCAGCATAGGACAGGTGAATTCACCCCTCCACTTT.

V usage is TRBV28 and J usage is TRBJ2-7; 11 bases are shared with TRBD1. CDR3 length: 15 residues. The V gene end was trimmed by 3 bases and the J gene end by 5 bases; junction bases not matched to a gene: 6. In germline, CDR1 is MDHEN, CDR2 SYDVKM. The CDR3 here is CASSLAGQGANEQYF. CDR3 coding DNA: TGTGCCAGCAGTTTGGCTGGACAGGGGGCCAACGAGCAGTACTTC. Looking up the rest from reference TRBV28 and TRBJ2-7 gives the full variable domain: DVKVTQSSRYLVKRTGEKVFLECVQDMDHENMFWYRQDPGLGLRLIYFSYDVKMKEKGDIPEGYSVSREKKERFSLILESASTNQTSMYLCASSLAGQGANEQYFGPGTRLTVT.

V is TRBV29-1 and J is TRBJ2-3; the D gene is possibly TRBD1 (6 bases). There are 15 residues in the CDR3. V was shortened by 4 bases and J by 4 bases, with 18 bases between the two germline ends. Germline V CDR1 and CDR2: SQVTM, ANQGSEA. In nucleotides, the CDR3 is TGCAGCGTTGGGAAAGTAGCGTCAGGGGCAGATACGCAGTATTTT. Encoded protein: CSVGKVASGADTQYF.

The CDR3 reads CASSQEGTGGGNTGELFF. CDR3 bases: TGCGCCAGCAGCCAAGAGGGGACAGGGGGCGGGAACACCGGGGAGCTGTTTTTT. The rearrangement links TRBV4-3 to TRBJ2-2, with 12 bases fitting TRBD1. Germline assignment: CDR1 LGHNA and CDR2 YSLEER. Trimming took 0 bases from V and 1 from J; bases not matched to a gene: 3. The CDR3 runs 18 residues.

This clone was observed once. This chain links TRBV7-8 with TRBJ1-1, with 9 bases fitting TRBD1. Germline V gene data show CDR1 as SGHVS and CDR2 as FQNEAQ. The J segment lost 1 base and the V segment lost 5 bases, leaving 8 bases of the junction unmatched. CDR3 length: 16 amino acids. CDR3 in DNA: TGTGCCAGCAGCGCCCGGGACAGGGTAAGGAACACTGAAGCTTTCTTT. It is translated as CASSARDRVRNTEAFF. Supplemented by reference TRBV7-8 and TRBJ1-1, the full variable domain reads GAGVSQSPRYKVAKRGQDVALRCDPISGHVSLFWYQQALGQGPEFLTYFQNEAQLDKSGLPSDRFFAERPEGSVSTLKIQRTQQEDSAVYLCASSARDRVRNTEAFFGQGTRLTVV.

J is TRBJ2-3 and V is TRBV24-1; D is undetermined. CDR3 size: 13 residues. Looked up from germline, CDR1 is KGHDR and CDR2 is SFDVKD. Deletions cut 1 base from V and 2 bases from J, with 3 bases between. This chain's CDR3 is CATSDFNTDTQYF. DNA of the CDR3: TGTGCCACCAGTGATTTCAACACAGATACGCAGTATTTT.

The V call is TRBV7-2, the J call TRBJ2-5; TRBD2 matches 15 bases. V shed 2 bases and J 5 bases; nucleotides not matched to a gene: 6. Per the germline V gene, CDR1 is SGHTA and CDR2 is FQGNSA. The CDR3 sequence is 17 residues long. The chain's CDR3 is CASSLSGTSGGRETQYF. The CDR3 nucleotides are TGTGCCAGCAGCTTATCCGGGACTAGCGGGGGGCGGGAGACCCAGTACTTC. The full variable domain, with the rest looked up from reference TRBV7-2 and TRBJ2-5, is GAGVSQSPSNKVTEKGKDVELRCDPISGHTALYWYRQSLGQGLEFLIYFQGNSAPDKSGLPSDRFSAERTGGSVSTLTIQRTQQEDSAVYLCASSLSGTSGGRETQYFGPGTRLLVL.

The chain has TRBV6-5 and TRBJ1-1; D is unresolved. The germline gives CDR1 MNHEY, CDR2 SVGAGI. V was trimmed by 6 bases and J by 3 bases, leaving 11 bases between them. The CDR3 contains 13 residues. This CDR3 reads CASRAGRHTEAFF. The CDR3 nucleotides read TGTGCCAGCAGAGCGGGGAGGCACACTGAAGCTTTCTTT.

The V and J genes are TRBV7-8 and TRBJ2-1; TRBD2 matches at 10 bases. This CDR3 is 18 amino acids long. CDR1 is SGHVS, CDR2 FQNEAQ, per germline. After removal of 5 bases from V and 1 base from J, the junction contained 11 bases not matched to a gene. DNA for the CDR3: TGTGCCAGCAGCCTGGCGAGAGCGGGGGGGCCGTCCTACAATGAGCAGTTCTTC. Its protein is CASSLARAGGPSYNEQFF.

The chain carries TRBV6-5 and TRBJ1-5; possible D gene TRBD1, 6 bases. Trimming took 6 bases from V and 3 from J, leaving 12 bases between them. Germline CDR1 reads MNHEY; CDR2 reads SVGAGI. The CDR3 is made up of 14 amino acids. CDR3 coding DNA: TGTGCCAGCAGCGCAGGGGTCCACAATCAGCCCCAGCATTTT. Translated, it gives CASSAGVHNQPQHF.

This clone was counted only a few times. This rearrangement joins TRBV18 to TRBJ1-3, with D perhaps matching TRBD1 (5 bases). Germline V lookup: CDR1 KGHSH, CDR2 LQKENI. CDR3 size: 12 residues. V lost 2 bases, J lost 8 bases, and 7 bases lay in between. The CDR3 DNA sequence: TGTGCCAGCTCACCAGGGGCGGACACCATATATTTT. Its translation is CASSPGADTIYF.

This chain uses TRBV4-3 with TRBJ2-7; perhaps TRBD2 as D (6 bases). The V end lost 0 bases, the J end lost 2 bases, and 20 bases lay between the germline ends. Germline CDR1 LGHNA, CDR2 YSLEER. This CDR3 has 18 residues. CDR3 sequence: CASSQELSFGGRTYEQYF. As DNA, the CDR3 is TGCGCCAGCAGCCAAGAGTTATCTTTTGGAGGGAGGACCTACGAGCAGTACTTC.

V usage is TRBV10-3 and J usage is TRBJ2-3, with D possibly TRBD1 on 5 matching bases. CDR3 size: 14 residues. Germline CDR1 and CDR2: ENHRY and SYGVKD. The V and J ends lost 2 bases and 0 bases respectively, with 6 bases between them. CDR3 DNA sequence: TGTGCCATCAGTGAGGGGGCTAGCACAGATACGCAGTATTTT. Protein sequence: CAISEGASTDTQYF.

The V gene is TRBV28, the J gene TRBJ1-1; D ambiguous. This CDR3 region has 13 residues. Germline loops: CDR1 MDHEN, CDR2 SYDVKM. Trimming cost V 3 bases and J 1 base, with 6 bases left between them. CDR3 in amino acids: CASSLERNTEAFF. The CDR3, as DNA: TGTGCCAGCAGTTTGGAGAGGAACACTGAAGCTTTCTTT. The full variable domain, in which reference TRBV28 and TRBJ1-1 provide the parts outside the CDR3, is DVKVTQSSRYLVKRTGEKVFLECVQDMDHENMFWYRQDPGLGLRLIYFSYDVKMKEKGDIPEGYSVSREKKERFSLILESASTNQTSMYLCASSLERNTEAFFGQGTRLTVV.